Following are 22 T cell receptor beta chains from one sample sequenced in a study of blood T cell repertoires in COVID-19. The table came from immunoSEQ multiplex PCR; TCRdb's copy has only in-frame clones and leaves some out. This table holds some 25,000 clones, 90% to 95% found once. The sequenced material came from peripheral blood. Every receptor here comes from a man aged 70-80 years with active COVID-19.

This clone was seen a single time. The chain is built from TRBV5-8 and TRBJ2-5, with 8 bases matching TRBD1. V was clipped by 4 bases and J by 4 bases; unmatched bases: 9. The CDR3 has 15 amino acids. Germline CDR1 SGHTS, CDR2 YDEGEE. This chain's CDR3 is CASSNHRGKGETQYF. The CDR3, as DNA: TGTGCCAGCAGCAACCACAGGGGGAAGGGAGAGACCCAGTACTTC.

The chain uses TRBV12-1 and TRBJ2-6; TRBD2 reflects the table's D call only, with no check against the DNA. TRBV12-1 corresponds to a pseudogene. This CDR3 comprises 18 residues. The CDR3, as DNA: TGTGCCAGCAGCCCCGGGGAGTGGGAGCGCTCTGGGGCCAACGTCCTGACTTTC. This sequence encodes CASSPGEWERSGANVLTF.

The J gene is TRBJ1-1, the V gene TRBV5-8; 8 bases line up with TRBD1. This CDR3 spans 15 amino acids. CDR1 and CDR2 (germline): SGHTS, YDEGEE. The trim removed 4 bases at V and 1 base at J, leaving 6 bases unmatched. DNA for the CDR3: TGTGCCAGCAGCCTGGGGGGGACAGGGAACACTGAAGCTTTCTTT. Translation gives CASSLGGTGNTEAFF. Full variable domain (outside the CDR3, taken from reference TRBV5-8 and TRBJ1-1): EAGVTQSPTHLIKTRGQQATLRCSPISGHTSVYWYQQALGLGLQFLLWYDEGEERNRGNFPPRFSGRQFPNYSSELNVNALELEDSALYLCASSLGGTGNTEAFFGQGTRLTVV.

The chain employs TRBV6-5 and TRBJ2-7, with D possibly matching TRBD2 (5 bases). There are 14 residues in the CDR3. Germline CDR1 and CDR2: MNHEY and SVGAGI. Trimming removed 5 bases from V and 7 bases from J, with 18 bases in between. The CDR3 bases are TGTGCCAGCAGTCCACAAGGGCGAGGGTGGGAGCAGTACTTC. This translates into CASSPQGRGWEQYF.

J is TRBJ1-1 and V is TRBV5-1; unclear D gene. CDR3 length: 15 amino acids. V was pared by 4 bases and J by 1 base, with 14 bases between. Germline V gene data show CDR1 as SGHRS and CDR2 as YFSETQ. CDR3 residues: CASSPGEVWNTEAFF. CDR3 coding DNA: TGCGCCAGCAGCCCCGGTGAGGTGTGGAACACTGAAGCTTTCTTT. The full variable domain, with the rest looked up from reference TRBV5-1 and TRBJ1-1, is KAGVTQTPRYLIKTRGQQVTLSCSPISGHRSVSWYQQTPGQGLQFLFEYFSETQRNKGNFPGRFSGRQFSNSRSEMNVSTLELGDSALYLCASSPGEVWNTEAFFGQGTRLTVV.

The chain has TRBV2 and TRBJ2-7, with 8 bases fitting TRBD2. This CDR3 spans 15 amino acids. Trimming removed 3 bases from V and 6 bases from J; junction bases left unmatched: 10. The V gene's germline CDR1 is SNHLY and CDR2 FYNNEI. The CDR3 sequence: CASSDGGTGGAEQYF. Here the CDR3 DNA reads TGTGCCAGCAGTGACGGCGGGACGGGGGGGGCCGAGCAGTACTTC.

The rearrangement uses TRBV5-1 and TRBJ2-1; TRBD2 matches 15 bases. After removal of 4 bases from V and 9 bases from J, the junction contained 11 bases not matched to a gene. CDR3 length: 17 amino acids. Looked up from germline, CDR1 is SGHRS and CDR2 is YFSETQ. The CDR3 sequence: CASSLGLAGGPAGEQFF. The CDR3 bases are TGCGCCAGCAGCCTCGGACTAGCGGGAGGGCCGGCGGGTGAGCAGTTCTTC.

The rearrangement uses TRBV9 and TRBJ2-3; D might be TRBD2 (5 bases). Germline CDR1 and CDR2: SGDLS and YYNGEE. This CDR3 is built from 16 residues. Trimming took 0 bases from V and 0 from J, leaving 11 bases between them. CDR3 region: CASSVGSGGSTDTQYF. Written as DNA, the CDR3 is TGTGCCAGCAGCGTAGGATCGGGCGGGAGCACAGATACGCAGTATTTT.

This chain links TRBV15 with TRBJ2-5; 11 positions agree with TRBD2. Trimming removed 5 bases from V and 6 bases from J; junction bases left unmatched: 11. The CDR3 sequence is 16 residues long. Germline lookup yields CDR1 LNHNV and CDR2 YYDKDF (reference sequence). DNA of the CDR3: TGTGCCACCAGCCCCCGGAAAACTAGCGGGAGTAAGACCCAGTACTTC. Its translation: CATSPRKTSGSKTQYF.

The gene calls are TRBV6-6 and TRBJ2-6, with TRBD1 matching 7 bases. V was pared by 7 bases and J by 1 base, with 7 bases of the junction left unmatched. Germline-derived CDR1 and CDR2 are MNHNY and SVGAGI (reference sequence). The CDR3 is 16 residues long. CDR3 DNA sequence: TGTGCCAGCAATAGACAGGGTAGTTCTGGGGCCAACGTCCTGACTTTC. Protein: CASNRQGSSGANVLTF.

DNA for the CDR3: TGTGCCAGCAGTCTTGGGGAGCGGGGGGAGCAGTACTTC. Amino acids: CASSLGERGEQYF. This sequence joins TRBV6-5 and TRBJ2-7; 8 bases agree with TRBD2. Looked up from germline, CDR1 is MNHEY and CDR2 is SVGAGI. The trim removed 5 bases at V and 7 bases at J, leaving 7 bases unmatched. The CDR3 spans 13 residues.

The chain carries TRBV6-5 and TRBJ1-5; TRBD1 agrees at 11 bases. The trim removed 6 bases at V and 6 bases at J, leaving 4 bases unmatched. CDR1 is MNHEY and CDR2 is SVGAGI in the germline V gene. This CDR3 spans 14 amino acids. CDR3 sequence: CASRPGQGVQPQHF. The CDR3 DNA follows: TGTGCCAGCAGACCGGGACAGGGGGTTCAGCCCCAGCATTTT.

This chain links TRBV27 with TRBJ2-1; D ambiguous. V lost 5 bases and J 2 bases, leaving 13 bases between the germline ends. This CDR3 comprises 15 residues. Germline V gene sequence: CDR1 MNHEY, CDR2 SMNVEV (reference sequence). The CDR3 loop reads CASSKRPSTYNEQFF. As DNA, the CDR3 is TGTGCCAGCAGTAAACGCCCCAGTACCTACAATGAGCAGTTCTTC.

There are a few counts of this clone. The genes are TRBV28 and TRBJ1-4; D might be TRBD1 (6 bases). Trimming took off 3 bases at V and 11 bases at J, with 19 bases between the two ends. The CDR3 totals 15 residues. Germline CDR1 MDHEN, CDR2 SYDVKM. The CDR3 reads CASSFSGTRFGKLFF. For the CDR3, the DNA is TGTGCCAGCAGTTTTTCCGGGACACGCTTTGGGAAACTGTTTTTT.

This chain joins TRBV4-3 and TRBJ2-5, with TRBD2 matching 9 bases. The germline V gene has CDR1 LGHNA and CDR2 YSLEER. J gave up 5 bases and V 0 bases, and 7 bases lay outside the gene matches. This CDR3 spans 16 amino acids. CDR3 DNA: TGCGCCAGCAGCCAAGATCGGGCGGGAGGGCAGGAGACCCAGTACTTC. Translation: CASSQDRAGGQETQYF.

The V and J genes are TRBV19 and TRBJ1-3; D ambiguous. The CDR3 is made up of 14 amino acids. CDR1 and CDR2 (germline): LNHDA, SQIVND (reference sequence). V was cut by 5 bases and J by 4 bases, with 12 bases left in between. The CDR3 DNA reads as TGTGCCAGTAGTCTGGAGTGGCCCGGAAACACCATATATTTT. It encodes CASSLEWPGNTIYF. The variable domain in full, completed from reference TRBV19 and TRBJ1-3, reads DGGITQSPKYLFRKEGQNVTLSCEQNLNHDAMYWYRQDPGQGLRLIYYSQIVNDFQKGDIAEGYSVSREKKESFPLTVTSAQKNPTAFYLCASSLEWPGNTIYFGEGSWLTVV.

The rearrangement links TRBV7-8 to TRBJ1-5; D call uncertain. V dropped 1 base and J dropped 4 bases, with 5 bases sitting between them. The germline CDR1 and CDR2 sequences are SGHVS and FQNEAQ. This CDR3 comprises 13 residues. The CDR3 sequence: CASSLGRNQPQHF. The CDR3 nucleotides are TGTGCCAGCAGCTTAGGGAGGAATCAGCCCCAGCATTTT.

The V gene is TRBV28, the J gene TRBJ2-1, with D possibly matching TRBD1 (7 bases). Germline CDR1 and CDR2: MDHEN and SYDVKM. The CDR3 runs to 13 residues. V dropped 7 bases and J dropped 9 bases, with 16 bases sitting between them. This CDR3 reads CASTPLQGGEQFF. The CDR3 DNA reads as TGTGCCAGCACCCCCCTCCAGGGGGGTGAGCAGTTCTTC.

V usage is TRBV7-2 and J usage is TRBJ2-7, with 7 bases identical to TRBD1. Germline V gene lookup returns CDR1 SGHTA and CDR2 FQGNSA. V trimming: 5 bases; J trimming: 7 bases; junction bases outside the gene matches: 8. This CDR3 comprises 13 residues. In nucleotides, the CDR3 is TGTGCCAGCAGCCCCAGGACAGGCCGAGAGCAGTACTTC. This translates into CASSPRTGREQYF.

V usage is TRBV2 and J usage is TRBJ2-3; perhaps TRBD1 as D (6 bases). CDR3 length equals 14 residues. Germline CDR1 reads SNHLY; CDR2 reads FYNNEI. The V end lost 6 bases, the J end lost 5 bases, and 15 bases lay between the germline ends. The CDR3 region is CASRPTGRGDTQYF. CDR3 nucleotides: TGTGCCAGCAGACCGACAGGACGGGGAGATACGCAGTATTTT.

The genes are TRBV5-1 and TRBJ2-7, with TRBD1 matching 10 bases. V shed 0 bases and J 3 bases; nucleotides not matched to a gene: 9. This CDR3 spans 17 amino acids. Germline V lookup: CDR1 SGHRS, CDR2 YFSETQ. The CDR3 coding sequence is TGCGCCAGCAGCTTGGGGACAGGGGGGCGTTGGGTCTACGAGCAGTACTTC. It is translated as CASSLGTGGRWVYEQYF.

The V call is TRBV7-9, the J call TRBJ2-5, with D possibly TRBD1 on 6 matching bases. The CDR3 covers 15 residues. The germline gives CDR1 SEHNR, CDR2 FQNEAQ (reference sequence). Trimming cost V 5 bases and J 3 bases, with 16 bases left between them. CDR3 residues: CASSRLAQGKETQYF. CDR3 sequence (DNA): TGTGCCAGCAGCCGTCTCGCACAGGGTAAAGAGACCCAGTACTTC.